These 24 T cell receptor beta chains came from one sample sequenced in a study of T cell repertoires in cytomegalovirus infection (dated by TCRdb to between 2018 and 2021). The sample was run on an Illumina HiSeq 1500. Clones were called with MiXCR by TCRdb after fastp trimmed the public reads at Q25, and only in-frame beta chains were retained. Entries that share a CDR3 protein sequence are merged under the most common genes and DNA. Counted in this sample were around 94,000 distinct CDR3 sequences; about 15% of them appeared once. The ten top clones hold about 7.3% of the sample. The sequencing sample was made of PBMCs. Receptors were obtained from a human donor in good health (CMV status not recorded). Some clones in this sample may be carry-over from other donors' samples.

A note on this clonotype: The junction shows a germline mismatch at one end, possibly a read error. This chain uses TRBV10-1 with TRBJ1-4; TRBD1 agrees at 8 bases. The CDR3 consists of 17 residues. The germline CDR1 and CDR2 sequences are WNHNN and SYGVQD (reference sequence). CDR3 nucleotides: TGCGCCAGCAGTGAGGATTCACAGGGGGGTCCTAATGCAAAACTGTTTTTT. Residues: CASSEDSQGGPNAKLFF.

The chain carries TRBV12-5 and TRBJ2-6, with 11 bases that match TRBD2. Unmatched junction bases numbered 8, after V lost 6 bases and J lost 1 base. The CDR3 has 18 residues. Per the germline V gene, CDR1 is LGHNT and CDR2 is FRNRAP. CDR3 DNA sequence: TGTGCTAGTGGCCCTCCGGGACTAGCGGAGTCTGGGGCCAACGTCCTGACTTTC. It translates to CASGPPGLAESGANVLTF. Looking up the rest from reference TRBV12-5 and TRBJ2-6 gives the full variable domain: DARVTQTPRHKVTEMGQEVTMRCQPILGHNTVFWYRQTMMQGLELLAYFRNRAPLDDSGMPKDRFSAEMPDATLATLKIQPSEPRDSAVYFCASGPPGLAESGANVLTFGAGSRLTVL.

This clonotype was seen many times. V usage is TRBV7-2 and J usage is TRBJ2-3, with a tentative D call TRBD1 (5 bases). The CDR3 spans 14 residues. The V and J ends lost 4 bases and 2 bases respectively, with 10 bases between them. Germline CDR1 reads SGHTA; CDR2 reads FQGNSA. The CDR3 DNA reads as TGTGCCAGCAGCTCGGTAGGGGTCACAGATACGCAGTATTTT. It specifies CASSSVGVTDTQYF.

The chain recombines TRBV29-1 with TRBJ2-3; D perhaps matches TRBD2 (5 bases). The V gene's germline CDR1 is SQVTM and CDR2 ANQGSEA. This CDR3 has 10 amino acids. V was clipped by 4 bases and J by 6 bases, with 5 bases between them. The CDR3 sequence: CSVGGDTQYF. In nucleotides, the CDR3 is TGCAGCGTTGGCGGGGATACGCAGTATTTT.

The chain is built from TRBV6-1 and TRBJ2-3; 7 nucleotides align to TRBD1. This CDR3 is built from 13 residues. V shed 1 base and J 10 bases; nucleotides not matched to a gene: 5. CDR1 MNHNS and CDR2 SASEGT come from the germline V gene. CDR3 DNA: TGTGCCAGCAGTGAAGAGAGGGGGCTTGCGCAGTATTTT. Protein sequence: CASSEERGLAQYF.

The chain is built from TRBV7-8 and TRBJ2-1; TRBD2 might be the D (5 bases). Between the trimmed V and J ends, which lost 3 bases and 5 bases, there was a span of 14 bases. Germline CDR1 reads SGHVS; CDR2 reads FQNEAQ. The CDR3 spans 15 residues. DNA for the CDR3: TGTGCCAGCAGCTTTAACCCCGGGAACAACAATGAGCAGTTCTTC. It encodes CASSFNPGNNNEQFF. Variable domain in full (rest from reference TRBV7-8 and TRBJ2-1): GAGVSQSPRYKVAKRGQDVALRCDPISGHVSLFWYQQALGQGPEFLTYFQNEAQLDKSGLPSDRFFAERPEGSVSTLKIQRTQQEDSAVYLCASSFNPGNNNEQFFGPGTRLTVL.

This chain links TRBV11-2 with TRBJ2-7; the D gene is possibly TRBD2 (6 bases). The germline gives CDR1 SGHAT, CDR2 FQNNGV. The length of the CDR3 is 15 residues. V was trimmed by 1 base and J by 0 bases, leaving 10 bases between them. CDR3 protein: CASSLGGTVSYEQYF. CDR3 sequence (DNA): TGTGCCAGCAGCTTAGGCGGGACGGTCTCCTACGAGCAGTACTTC.

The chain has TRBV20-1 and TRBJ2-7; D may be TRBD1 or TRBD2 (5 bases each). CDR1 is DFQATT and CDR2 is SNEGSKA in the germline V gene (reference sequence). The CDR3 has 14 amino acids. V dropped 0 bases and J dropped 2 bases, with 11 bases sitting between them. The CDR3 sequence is CSARERGVAYEQYF. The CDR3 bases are TGCAGTGCTAGAGAACGGGGCGTCGCCTACGAGCAGTACTTC.

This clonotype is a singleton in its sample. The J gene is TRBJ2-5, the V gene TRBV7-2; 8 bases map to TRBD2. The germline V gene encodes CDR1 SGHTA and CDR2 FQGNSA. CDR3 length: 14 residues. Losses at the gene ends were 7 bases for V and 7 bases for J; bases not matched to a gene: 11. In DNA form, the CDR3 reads TGTGCCAGCACCCCACCGGGGGGGGGGGGGACCCAGTACTTC. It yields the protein CASTPPGGGGTQYF.

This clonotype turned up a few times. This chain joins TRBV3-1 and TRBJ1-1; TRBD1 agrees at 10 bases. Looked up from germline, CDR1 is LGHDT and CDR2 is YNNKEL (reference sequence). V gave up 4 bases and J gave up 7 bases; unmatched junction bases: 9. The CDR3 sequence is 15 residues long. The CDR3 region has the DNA TGTGCCAGCAGCCGTTGGACAGGGGGGGGCCTTGAAGCTTTCTTT. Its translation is CASSRWTGGGLEAFF.

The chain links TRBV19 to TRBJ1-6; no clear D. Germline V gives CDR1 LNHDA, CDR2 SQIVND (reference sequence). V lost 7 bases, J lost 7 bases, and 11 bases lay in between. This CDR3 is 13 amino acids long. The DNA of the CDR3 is TGTGCCAGTACCGAGGCGATGAATTCACCCCTCCACTTT. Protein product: CASTEAMNSPLHF.

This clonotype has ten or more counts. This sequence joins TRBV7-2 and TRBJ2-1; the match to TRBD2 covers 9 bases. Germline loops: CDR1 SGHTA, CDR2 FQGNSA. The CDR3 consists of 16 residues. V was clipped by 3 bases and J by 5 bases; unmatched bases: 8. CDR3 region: CASSLRGGRVDNEQFF. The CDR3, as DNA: TGTGCCAGCAGCTTGCGGGGGGGCCGGGTCGACAATGAGCAGTTCTTC.

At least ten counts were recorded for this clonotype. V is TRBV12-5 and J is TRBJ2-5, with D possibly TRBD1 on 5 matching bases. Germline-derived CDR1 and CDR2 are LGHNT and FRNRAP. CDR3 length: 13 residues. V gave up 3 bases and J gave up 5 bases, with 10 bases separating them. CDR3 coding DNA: TGTGCTAGTGGTTTTCAGGGAATGGAGACCCAGTACTTC. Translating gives CASGFQGMETQYF.

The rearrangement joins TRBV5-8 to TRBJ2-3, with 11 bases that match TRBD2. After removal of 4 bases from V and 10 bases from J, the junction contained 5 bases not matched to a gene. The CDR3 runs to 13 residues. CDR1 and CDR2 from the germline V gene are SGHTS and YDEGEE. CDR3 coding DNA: TGTGCCAGCAGCGGGACTAGCGGAGCGGCGCAGTATTTT. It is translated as CASSGTSGAAQYF.

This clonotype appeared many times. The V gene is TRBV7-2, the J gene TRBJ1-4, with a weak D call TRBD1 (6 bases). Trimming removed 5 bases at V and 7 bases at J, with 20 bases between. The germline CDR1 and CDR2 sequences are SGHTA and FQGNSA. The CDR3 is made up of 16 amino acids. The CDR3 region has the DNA TGTGCCAGCAGCCTCCGGGCGAGGGGAGGGGGTGAAAAACTGTTTTTT. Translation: CASSLRARGGGEKLFF.

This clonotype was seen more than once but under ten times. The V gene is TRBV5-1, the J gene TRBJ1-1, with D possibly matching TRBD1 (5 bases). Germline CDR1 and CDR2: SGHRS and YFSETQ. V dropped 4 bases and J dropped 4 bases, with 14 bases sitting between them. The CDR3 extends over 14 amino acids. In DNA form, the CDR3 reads TGCGCCAGCAGCATCGAAGGGACCGCCACTGAAGCTTTCTTT. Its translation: CASSIEGTATEAFF.

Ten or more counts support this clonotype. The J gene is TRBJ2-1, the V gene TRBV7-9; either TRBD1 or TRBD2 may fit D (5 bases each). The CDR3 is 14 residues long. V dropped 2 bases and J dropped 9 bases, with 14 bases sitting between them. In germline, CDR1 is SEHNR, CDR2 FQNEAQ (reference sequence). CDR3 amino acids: CASSLSGSGSEQFF. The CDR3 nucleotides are TGTGCCAGCAGCTTATCAGGGTCTGGGAGTGAGCAGTTCTTC.

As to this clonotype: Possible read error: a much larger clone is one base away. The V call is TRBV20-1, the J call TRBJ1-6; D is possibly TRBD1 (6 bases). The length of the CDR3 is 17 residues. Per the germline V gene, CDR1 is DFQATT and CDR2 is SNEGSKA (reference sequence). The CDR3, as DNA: TGCAGTGCTAGAGAAACAGGGCCCAGCTCCTATAATTCACCCCTCCTCTTT. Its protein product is CSARETGPSSYNSPLLF.

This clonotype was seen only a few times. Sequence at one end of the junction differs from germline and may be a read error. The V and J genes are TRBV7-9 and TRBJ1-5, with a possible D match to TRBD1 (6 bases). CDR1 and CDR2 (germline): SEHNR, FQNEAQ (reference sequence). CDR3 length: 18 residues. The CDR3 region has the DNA TGTGCCAGCAGTAAGGGGGACGTACAGAACTATAGCTATCAGCCCCAGCATTTT. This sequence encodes CASSKGDVQNYSYQPQHF.

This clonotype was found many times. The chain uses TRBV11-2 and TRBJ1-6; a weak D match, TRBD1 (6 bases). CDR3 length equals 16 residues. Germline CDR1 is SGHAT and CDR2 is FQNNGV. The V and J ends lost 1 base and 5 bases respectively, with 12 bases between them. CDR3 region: CASSLGTAGNNSPLHF. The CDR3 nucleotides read TGTGCCAGCAGCTTAGGGACAGCTGGAAATAATTCACCCCTCCACTTT.

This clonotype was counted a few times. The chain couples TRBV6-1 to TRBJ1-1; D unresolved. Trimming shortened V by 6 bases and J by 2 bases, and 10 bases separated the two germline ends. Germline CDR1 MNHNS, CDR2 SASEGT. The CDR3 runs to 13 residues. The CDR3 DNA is TGTGCCAGCAGGCCCACAAGAAACACTGAAGCTTTCTTT. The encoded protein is CASRPTRNTEAFF.

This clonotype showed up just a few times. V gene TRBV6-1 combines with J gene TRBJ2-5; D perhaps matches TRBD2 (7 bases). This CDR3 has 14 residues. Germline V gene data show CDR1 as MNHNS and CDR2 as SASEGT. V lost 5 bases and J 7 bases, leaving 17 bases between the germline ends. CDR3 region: CASSYGGGGATQYF. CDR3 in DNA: TGTGCCAGCAGTTATGGGGGGGGCGGGGCGACCCAGTACTTC.

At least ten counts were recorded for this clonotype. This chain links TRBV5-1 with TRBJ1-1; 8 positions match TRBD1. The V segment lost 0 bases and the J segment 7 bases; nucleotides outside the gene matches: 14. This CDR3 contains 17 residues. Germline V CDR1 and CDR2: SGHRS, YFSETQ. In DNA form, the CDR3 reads TGCGCCAGCAGCTTGGGAGGGACAGGTGCAGGGGGAAGTGAAGCTTTCTTT. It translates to CASSLGGTGAGGSEAFF.

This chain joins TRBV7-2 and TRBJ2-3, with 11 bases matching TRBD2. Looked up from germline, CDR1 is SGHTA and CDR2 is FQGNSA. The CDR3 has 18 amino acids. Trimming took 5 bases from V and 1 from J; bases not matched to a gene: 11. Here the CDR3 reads CASSRRGSGGAGTDTQYF. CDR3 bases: TGTGCCAGCAGCCGTCGGGGTAGCGGGGGGGCCGGCACAGATACGCAGTATTTT.